The clone carrying this T cell receptor beta chain was seen many times. Its antigen is undetermined. The data were taken from a study of blood T cells in healthy people across ages. Findings and caveats of the study: A roughly linear fall in TCR beta diversity per million T cells was seen with increasing age.

CDR3 length equals 13 residues. Germline V gene data show CDR1 as SGHVS and CDR2 as FQNEAQ. V was pared by 5 bases and J by 6 bases, with 11 bases between. Next came a second PCR, run for about 7 to 12 cycles, which used a sample-barcoded 5' primer along with a J-beta primer mix. TCRdb fed the 5' RACE reads into MiXCR, producing one record per CDR3 protein. The sample records approximately 1.5 million distinct CDR3 sequences, roughly 43% being singletons. The sequenced sample was blood. The rearrangement uses TRBV7-8 and TRBJ2-1, with D possibly being TRBD2 (5 bases). The receptor's source is a woman aged 18-29 years in good health. CDR3 sequence (DNA): TGTGCCAGCAGCCTAGGGAGTGCCAATGAGCAGTTCTTC. Protein: CASSLGSANEQFF.